This T cell receptor beta chain was sequenced for a study of patients and donors after allogeneic stem cell transplantation. This clonotype came up once. One entry per CDR3 protein, called by TCRdb with MiXCR from the RT-PCR reads. The sample has 70,000 or so distinct CDR3 sequences, roughly 29% seen once. Germline V gene data show CDR1 as KGHSH and CDR2 as LQKENI. V lost 2 bases to trimming and J lost 9 bases, with 13 bases between them. The CDR3 runs 13 residues. Sequencing was performed on blood, either unsorted or a sorted T cell fraction (not recorded which). This clonotype was sampled from a human donor who was either an allogeneic HSCT recipient or a stem cell or donor lymphocyte infusion donor (not recorded which). It is not recorded whose cells these are; they may come from a transplant donor. The chain combines TRBV18 with TRBJ1-1; D call uncertain. CDR3 loop: CASSPSQDQQAFF. The CDR3 DNA is TGTGCCAGCTCACCATCGCAGGATCAACAAGCTTTCTTT.